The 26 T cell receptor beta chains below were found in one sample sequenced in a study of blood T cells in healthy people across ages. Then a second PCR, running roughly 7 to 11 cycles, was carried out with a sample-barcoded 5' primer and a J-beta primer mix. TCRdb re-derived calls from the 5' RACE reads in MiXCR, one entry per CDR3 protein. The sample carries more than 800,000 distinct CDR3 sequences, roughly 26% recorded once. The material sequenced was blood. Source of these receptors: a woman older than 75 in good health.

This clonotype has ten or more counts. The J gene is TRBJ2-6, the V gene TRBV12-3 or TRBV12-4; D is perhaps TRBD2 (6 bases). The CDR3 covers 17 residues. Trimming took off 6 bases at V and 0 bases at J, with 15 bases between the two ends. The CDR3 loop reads CASSPPGRISGANVLTF. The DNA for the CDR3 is TGTGCCAGCAGCCCTCCTGGGAGGATCTCTGGGGCCAACGTCCTGACTTTC.

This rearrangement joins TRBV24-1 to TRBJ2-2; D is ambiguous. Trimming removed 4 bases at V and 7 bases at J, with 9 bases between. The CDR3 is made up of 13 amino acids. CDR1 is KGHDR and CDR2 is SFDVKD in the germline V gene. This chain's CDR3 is CATSDRGGGELFF. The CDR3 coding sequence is TGTGCCACCAGTGACCGAGGTGGCGGGGAGCTGTTTTTT.

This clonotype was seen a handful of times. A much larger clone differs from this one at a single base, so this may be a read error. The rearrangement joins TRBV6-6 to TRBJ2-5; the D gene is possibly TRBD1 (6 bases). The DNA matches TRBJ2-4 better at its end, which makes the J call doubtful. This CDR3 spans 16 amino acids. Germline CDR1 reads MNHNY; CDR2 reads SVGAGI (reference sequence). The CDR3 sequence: CAGSYARGKQGDIQYF. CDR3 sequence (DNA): TGTGCCGGCAGTTACGCCAGAGGGAAACAGGGTGACATTCAGTACTTC.

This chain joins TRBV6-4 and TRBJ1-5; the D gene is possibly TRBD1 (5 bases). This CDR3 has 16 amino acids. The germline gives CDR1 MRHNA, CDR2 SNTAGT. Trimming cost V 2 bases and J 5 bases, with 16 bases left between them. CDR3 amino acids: CASSDPSGREDQPQHF. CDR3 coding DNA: TGTGCCAGCAGTGACCCCTCAGGCAGGGAGGATCAGCCCCAGCATTTT.

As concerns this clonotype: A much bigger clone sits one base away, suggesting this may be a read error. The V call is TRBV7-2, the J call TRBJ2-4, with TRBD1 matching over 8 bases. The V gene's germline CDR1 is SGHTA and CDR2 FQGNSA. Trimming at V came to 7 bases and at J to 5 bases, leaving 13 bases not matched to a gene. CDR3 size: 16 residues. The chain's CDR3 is CASNFRTGSGQNIQYF. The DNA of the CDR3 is TGTGCCAGCAACTTCAGGACAGGGTCGGGCCAAAACATTCAGTACTTC. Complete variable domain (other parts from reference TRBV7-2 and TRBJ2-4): GAGVSQSPSNKVTEKGKDVELRCDPISGHTALYWYRQSLGQGLEFLIYFQGNSAPDKSGLPSDRFSAERTGGSVSTLTIQRTQQEDSAVYLCASNFRTGSGQNIQYFGAGTRLSVL.

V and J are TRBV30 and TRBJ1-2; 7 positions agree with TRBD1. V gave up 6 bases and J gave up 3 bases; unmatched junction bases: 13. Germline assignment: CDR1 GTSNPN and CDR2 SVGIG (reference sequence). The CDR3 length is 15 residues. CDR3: CACPREGQGDYGYTF. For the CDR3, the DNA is TGTGCCTGCCCGCGGGAGGGCCAGGGGGACTATGGCTACACCTTC.

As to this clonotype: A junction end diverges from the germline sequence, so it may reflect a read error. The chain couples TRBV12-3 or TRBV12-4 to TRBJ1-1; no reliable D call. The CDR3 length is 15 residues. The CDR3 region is CASSLMGFVNTGAFF. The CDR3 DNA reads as TGTGCCAGCAGTTTAATGGGATTTGTGAACACTGGAGCTTTCTTT.

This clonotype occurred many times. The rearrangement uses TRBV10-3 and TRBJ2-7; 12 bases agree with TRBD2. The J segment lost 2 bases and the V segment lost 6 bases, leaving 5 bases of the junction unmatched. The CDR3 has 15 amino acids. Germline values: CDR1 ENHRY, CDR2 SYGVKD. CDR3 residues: CAIRTTSGGTYEQYF. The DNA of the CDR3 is TGTGCCATCAGAACCACTAGCGGGGGGACCTACGAGCAGTACTTC.

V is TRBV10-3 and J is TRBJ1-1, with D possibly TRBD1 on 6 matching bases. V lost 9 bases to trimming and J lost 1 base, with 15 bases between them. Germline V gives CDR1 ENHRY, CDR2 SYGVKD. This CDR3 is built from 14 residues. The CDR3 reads CAIKGQTGNTEAFF. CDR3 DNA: TGTGCCATTAAAGGACAGACGGGGAACACTGAAGCTTTCTTT.

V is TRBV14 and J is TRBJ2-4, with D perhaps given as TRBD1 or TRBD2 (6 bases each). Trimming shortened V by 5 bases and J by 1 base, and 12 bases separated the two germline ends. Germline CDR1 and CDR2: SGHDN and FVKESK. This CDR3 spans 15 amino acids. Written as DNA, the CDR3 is TGTGCCAGCAGCGCGACTAGGGGGGCCAAAAACATTCAGTACTTC. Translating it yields CASSATRGAKNIQYF.

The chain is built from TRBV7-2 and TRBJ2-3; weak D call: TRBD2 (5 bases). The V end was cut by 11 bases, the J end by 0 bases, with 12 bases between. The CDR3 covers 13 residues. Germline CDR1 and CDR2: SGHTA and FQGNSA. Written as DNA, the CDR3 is TGTGCCGGCAACACGGGAAGCACAGATACGCAGTATTTT. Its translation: CAGNTGSTDTQYF.

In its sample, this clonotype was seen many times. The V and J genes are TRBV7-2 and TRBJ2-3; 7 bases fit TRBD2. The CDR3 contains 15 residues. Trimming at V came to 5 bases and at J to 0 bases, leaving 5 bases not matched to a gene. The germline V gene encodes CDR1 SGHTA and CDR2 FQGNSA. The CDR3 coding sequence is TGTGCCAGCAGCCGTACTAGCGCTAGCACAGATACGCAGTATTTT. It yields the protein CASSRTSASTDTQYF.

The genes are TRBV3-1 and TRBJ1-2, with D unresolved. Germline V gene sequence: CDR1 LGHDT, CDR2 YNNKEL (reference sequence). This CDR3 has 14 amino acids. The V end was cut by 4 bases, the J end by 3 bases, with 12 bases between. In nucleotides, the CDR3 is TGTGCCAGCAGCCTGATAGGCAGGCACTATGGCTACACCTTC. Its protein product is CASSLIGRHYGYTF.

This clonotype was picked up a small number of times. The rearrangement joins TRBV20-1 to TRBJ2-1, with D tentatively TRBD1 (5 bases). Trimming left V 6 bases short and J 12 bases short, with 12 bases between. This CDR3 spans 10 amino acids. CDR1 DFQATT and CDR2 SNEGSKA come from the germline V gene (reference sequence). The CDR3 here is CSAADRRQFF. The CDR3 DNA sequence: TGCAGTGCAGCCGACAGACGGCAGTTCTTC.

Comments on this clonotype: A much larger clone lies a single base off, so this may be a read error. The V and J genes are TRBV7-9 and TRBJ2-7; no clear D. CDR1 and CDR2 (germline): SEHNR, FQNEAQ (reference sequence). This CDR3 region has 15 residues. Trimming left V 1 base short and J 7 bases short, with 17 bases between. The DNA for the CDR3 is TGTGCCAGCAGCTTAGTTCCTCCCGGGTTGAATGAGCAGTACTTC. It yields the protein CASSLVPPGLNEQYF. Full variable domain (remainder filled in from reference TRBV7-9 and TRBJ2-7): DTGVSQNPRHKITKRGQNVTFRCDPISEHNRLYWYRQTLGQGPEFLTYFQNEAQLEKSRLLSDRFSAERPKGSFSTLEIQRTEQGDSAMYLCASSLVPPGLNEQYFGPGTRLTVT.

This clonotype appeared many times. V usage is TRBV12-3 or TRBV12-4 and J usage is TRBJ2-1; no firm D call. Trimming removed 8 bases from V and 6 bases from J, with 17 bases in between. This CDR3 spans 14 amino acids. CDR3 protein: CASLNVGTPNEQFF. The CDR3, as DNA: TGTGCCAGCCTTAATGTAGGAACTCCCAATGAGCAGTTCTTC.

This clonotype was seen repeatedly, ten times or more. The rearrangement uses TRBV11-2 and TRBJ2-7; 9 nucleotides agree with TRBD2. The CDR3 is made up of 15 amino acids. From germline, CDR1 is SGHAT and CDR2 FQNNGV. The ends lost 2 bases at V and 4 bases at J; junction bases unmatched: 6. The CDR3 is CASSLKASGVYEQYF. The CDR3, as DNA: TGTGCCAGCAGCTTAAAGGCTAGCGGGGTATACGAGCAGTACTTC.

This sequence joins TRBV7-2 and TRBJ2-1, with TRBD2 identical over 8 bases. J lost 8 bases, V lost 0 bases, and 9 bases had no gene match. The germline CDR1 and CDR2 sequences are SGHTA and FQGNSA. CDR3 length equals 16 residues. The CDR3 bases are TGTGCCAGCAGCTTAGCATTGAGCGGGGGAGCGTATGAGCAGTTCTTC. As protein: CASSLALSGGAYEQFF.

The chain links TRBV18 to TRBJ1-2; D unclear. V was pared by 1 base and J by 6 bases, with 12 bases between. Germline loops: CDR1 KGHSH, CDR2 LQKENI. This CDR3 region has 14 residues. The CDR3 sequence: CASSPQQWNHGYTF. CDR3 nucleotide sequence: TGTGCCAGCTCACCACAACAATGGAACCATGGCTACACCTTC. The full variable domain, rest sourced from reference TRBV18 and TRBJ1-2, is NAGVMQNPRHLVRRRGQEARLRCSPMKGHSHVYWYRQLPEEGLKFMVYLQKENIIDESGMPKERFSAEFPKEGPSILRIQQVVRGDSAAYFCASSPQQWNHGYTFGSGTRLTVV.

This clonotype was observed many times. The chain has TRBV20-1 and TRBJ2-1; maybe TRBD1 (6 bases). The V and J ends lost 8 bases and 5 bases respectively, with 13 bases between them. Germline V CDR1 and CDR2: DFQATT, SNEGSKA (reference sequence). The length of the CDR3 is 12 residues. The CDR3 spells CSPNRVDNEQFF. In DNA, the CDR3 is TGCAGTCCAAACAGGGTGGACAATGAGCAGTTCTTC.

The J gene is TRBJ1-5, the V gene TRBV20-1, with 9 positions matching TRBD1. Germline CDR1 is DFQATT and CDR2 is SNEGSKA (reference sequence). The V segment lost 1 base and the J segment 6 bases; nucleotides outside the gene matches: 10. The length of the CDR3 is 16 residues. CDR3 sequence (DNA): TGCAGTGCTAGAGGTGGGCAGGGACAGGGCACTCAGCCCCAGCATTTT. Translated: CSARGGQGQGTQPQHF.

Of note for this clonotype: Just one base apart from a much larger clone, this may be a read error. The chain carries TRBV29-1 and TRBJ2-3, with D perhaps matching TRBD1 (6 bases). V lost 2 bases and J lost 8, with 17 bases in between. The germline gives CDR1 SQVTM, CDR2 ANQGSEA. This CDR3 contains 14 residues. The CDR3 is CSVEPPWGPATQYF. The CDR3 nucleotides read TGCAGCGTTGAACCCCCTTGGGGGCCAGCTACGCAGTATTTT.

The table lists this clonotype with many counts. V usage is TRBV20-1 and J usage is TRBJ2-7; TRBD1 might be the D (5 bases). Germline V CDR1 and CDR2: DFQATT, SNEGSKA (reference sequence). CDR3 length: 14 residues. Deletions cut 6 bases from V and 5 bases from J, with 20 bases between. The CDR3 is CSAYVSGMSHEQYF. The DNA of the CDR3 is TGCAGTGCCTACGTGTCAGGGATGTCCCACGAGCAGTACTTC.

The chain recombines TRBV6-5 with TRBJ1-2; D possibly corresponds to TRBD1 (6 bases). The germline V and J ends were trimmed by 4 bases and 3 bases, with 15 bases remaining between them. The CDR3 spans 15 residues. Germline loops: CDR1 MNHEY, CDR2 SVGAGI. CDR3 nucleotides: TGTGCCAGCAGTTCCAGGGGAAAATCGTACTATGGCTACACCTTC. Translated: CASSSRGKSYYGYTF.

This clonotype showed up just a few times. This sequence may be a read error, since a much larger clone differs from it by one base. DNA of the CDR3: TGTGCCAGCAGCCAAGAGGGACTAGCGAATGAGCAGTACTTC. Amino acid sequence: CASSQEGLANEQYF. This sequence joins TRBV3-1 and TRBJ2-5, with TRBD2 matching 10 bases. CDR1 is LGHDT, CDR2 YNNKEL, per germline (reference sequence). This CDR3 has 14 residues. V dropped 0 bases and J dropped 11; count of bases not matched to a gene: 6.

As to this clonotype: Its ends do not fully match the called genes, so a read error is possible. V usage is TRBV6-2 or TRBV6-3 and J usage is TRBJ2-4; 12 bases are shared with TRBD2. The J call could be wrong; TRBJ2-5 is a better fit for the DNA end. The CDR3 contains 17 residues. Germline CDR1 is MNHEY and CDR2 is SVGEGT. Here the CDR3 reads CASGYLPSGGAQETQYF. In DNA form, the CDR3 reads TGTGCCAGCGGTTACCTCCCTAGCGGGGGGGCTCAAGAGACCCAGTACTTC.